These 9 T cell receptor beta chains were sequenced from one sample in a study of CD8 T cells in ankylosing spondylitis. TCRdb re-called the 5' RACE reads with MiXCR, one entry per CDR3 protein. The table records roughly 230,000 distinct CDR3 sequences, about a sixth of them present only once. Sequencing was performed on blood, either unsorted or a sorted T cell fraction (not recorded which). Receptor source: a male donor with ankylosing spondylitis or in good health (not recorded which).

This chain connects TRBV7-9 to TRBJ2-5, with 14 nucleotides matching TRBD2. The germline gives CDR1 SEHNR, CDR2 FQNEAQ (reference sequence). The junction had 2 bases not matched to a gene; V was cut back by 0 bases and J by 2 bases. CDR3 length equals 17 residues. As DNA, the CDR3 is TGTGCCAGCAGCTTAGCCGGGACTAGCGGGAGTCAAGAGACCCAGTACTTC. Translation: CASSLAGTSGSQETQYF.

This clonotype has more than one count but fewer than ten. V gene TRBV9 combines with J gene TRBJ2-3, with 7 positions matching TRBD2. Germline V gives CDR1 SGDLS, CDR2 YYNGEE. The V segment lost 5 bases and the J segment 5 bases; nucleotides outside the gene matches: 11. This CDR3 contains 15 residues. The CDR3 bases are TGTGCCAGCAGTGGAGGGAGGGCCCTGGGAGATACGCAGTATTTT. This codes for CASSGGRALGDTQYF.

This clonotype has at least ten counts. The chain links TRBV12-3 or TRBV12-4 to TRBJ2-7; D gene uncertain. Trimming left V 3 bases short and J 2 bases short, with 8 bases between. The CDR3 contains 13 residues. The CDR3, as DNA: TGTGCCAGCAGTTTTGTTGAAACCTACGAGCAGTACTTC. The encoded protein is CASSFVETYEQYF.

The J gene is TRBJ2-1, the V gene TRBV29-1, with 9 bases identical to TRBD1. CDR1 is SQVTM and CDR2 is ANQGSEA in the germline V gene. Unmatched junction bases numbered 12, after V lost 3 bases and J lost 6 bases. This CDR3 is 16 amino acids long. CDR3 loop: CSVEIPRTGVVNEQFF. The CDR3 DNA follows: TGCAGCGTTGAGATACCACGGACAGGGGTTGTCAATGAGCAGTTCTTC.

This clonotype was seen a few times. The chain joins TRBV18 to TRBJ2-5, with 7 bases matching TRBD2. The V gene end was trimmed by 4 bases and the J gene end by 5 bases; junction bases not matched to a gene: 10. This CDR3 is built from 15 residues. Germline lookup yields CDR1 KGHSH and CDR2 LQKENI. The CDR3 nucleotides are TGTGCCAGCTCACTTTTGCGGGAGACAAGGGAGACCCAGTACTTC. Its translation is CASSLLRETRETQYF.

This clonotype showed up many times. The rearrangement joins TRBV12-3 or TRBV12-4 to TRBJ2-1, with a possible D match to TRBD2 (5 bases). V dropped 5 bases and J dropped 9 bases, with 5 bases sitting between them. The CDR3 spans 10 residues. The CDR3: CASSSGEQFF. As DNA, the CDR3 is TGTGCCAGCAGTAGCGGTGAGCAGTTCTTC.

This clonotype was detected a few times. The CDR3 DNA follows: TGTGCCAGCAGTTTCCCAGTCAGGGGCTTCACCGGGGAGCTGTTTTTT. This sequence encodes CASSFPVRGFTGELFF. The chain joins TRBV28 to TRBJ2-2, with a tentative D call TRBD1 (6 bases). Per the germline V gene, CDR1 is MDHEN and CDR2 is SYDVKM. Trimming removed 3 bases from V and 4 bases from J, with 15 bases in between. The length of the CDR3 is 16 residues. Drawing the rest from reference TRBV28 and TRBJ2-2, the complete variable domain is DVKVTQSSRYLVKRTGEKVFLECVQDMDHENMFWYRQDPGLGLRLIYFSYDVKMKEKGDIPEGYSVSREKKERFSLILESASTNQTSMYLCASSFPVRGFTGELFFGEGSRLTVL.

V is TRBV11-1 and J is TRBJ1-1; 8 bases line up with TRBD1. This CDR3 has 14 amino acids. The V gene's germline CDR1 is SGHAT and CDR2 FQDESV (reference sequence). The CDR3 spells CVSSQRTGLAEAFF. The DNA for the CDR3 is TGTGTTAGCAGCCAAAGGACAGGGTTGGCTGAAGCTTTCTTT.

This clonotype was found a few times. The chain has TRBV11-2 and TRBJ2-2, with 9 bases matching TRBD1. The CDR3 is 17 amino acids. The V and J ends lost 6 bases and 8 bases, in that order; junction bases with no gene match: 16. The germline CDR1 and CDR2 sequences are SGHAT and FQNNGV. In DNA form, the CDR3 reads TGTGCCAGCAGATTCCCGTTAAACAGGGGGCTTTCGGGGGAGCTGTTTTTT. Its protein is CASRFPLNRGLSGELFF.